This is a list of T cell receptor beta chains from one sample in a study of Graves' ophthalmopathy and Graves' hyperthyroidism. TCRdb used MiXCR to reprocess the multiplex PCR reads, holding one entry per CDR3 protein. The table lists about 220,000 distinct CDR3 sequences, approximately 21% of them singletons. What was sequenced was peripheral blood. The receptors shown here come from a woman aged 50 to 60 with Graves' ophthalmopathy. Both conserved end residues are part of each CDR3. Each record gives: V gene, J gene, clone size, CDR3 protein. Clone size is not always given. Where it is, it says once, few, many or a class for expanded clones.

V gene: TRBV5-1; J gene: TRBJ1-1; clone size: many; CDR3 protein: CASSRGTANTEAFF
V gene: TRBV6-5; J gene: TRBJ1-6; clone size: few; CDR3 protein: CASSYSSERDSPLHF
V gene: TRBV7-8; J gene: TRBJ2-5; clone size: many; CDR3 protein: CASSPPGSAQETQYF
V gene: TRBV6-5; J gene: TRBJ2-7; clone size: many; CDR3 protein: CASSSGGGEQYF
V gene: TRBV30; J gene: TRBJ2-5; clone size: many; CDR3 protein: CAWRISGTETQYF
V gene: TRBV20-1; J gene: TRBJ2-7; clone size: -; CDR3 protein: CSARGRASDEQYF
V gene: TRBV24-1; J gene: TRBJ1-2; clone size: many; CDR3 protein: CATAGGGYTF
V gene: TRBV30; J gene: TRBJ2-2; clone size: few; CDR3 protein: CAWSVRKEPGELFF
V gene: TRBV27; J gene: TRBJ2-5; clone size: -; CDR3 protein: CASSGDGGETQYF
V gene: TRBV7-2; J gene: TRBJ2-7; clone size: many; CDR3 protein: CASSSGGGGLQYF
V gene: TRBV6-1; J gene: TRBJ1-1; clone size: many; CDR3 protein: CASTQGQGGDTEAFF
V gene: TRBV5-4; J gene: TRBJ1-2; clone size: many; CDR3 protein: CASSLKTVGSYGYTF
V gene: TRBV7-2; J gene: TRBJ2-3; clone size: many; CDR3 protein: CASSEVIGDTQYF
V gene: TRBV5-1; J gene: TRBJ1-2; clone size: -; CDR3 protein: CASTLDGQGLGGYTF
V gene: TRBV6-5; J gene: TRBJ1-1; clone size: many; CDR3 protein: CASSYSPGSDTEAFF
V gene: TRBV7-9; J gene: TRBJ1-6; clone size: many; CDR3 protein: CASSRSRAVNGSPLHF
V gene: TRBV6-1; J gene: TRBJ2-2; clone size: many; CDR3 protein: CASRPRQGAGGELFF